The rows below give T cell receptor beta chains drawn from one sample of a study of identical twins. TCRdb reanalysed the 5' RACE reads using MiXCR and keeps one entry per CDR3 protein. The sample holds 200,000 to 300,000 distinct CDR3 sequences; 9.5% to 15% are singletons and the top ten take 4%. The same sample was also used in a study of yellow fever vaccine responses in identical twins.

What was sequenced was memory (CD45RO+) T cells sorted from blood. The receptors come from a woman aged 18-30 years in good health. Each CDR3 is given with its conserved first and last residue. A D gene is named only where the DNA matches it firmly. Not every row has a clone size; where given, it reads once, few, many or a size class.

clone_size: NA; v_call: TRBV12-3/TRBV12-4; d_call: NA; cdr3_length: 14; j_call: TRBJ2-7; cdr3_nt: TGTGCCAGCGGGTACCACGGTATCACCTACGAGCAGTACTTC; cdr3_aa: CASGYHGITYEQYF
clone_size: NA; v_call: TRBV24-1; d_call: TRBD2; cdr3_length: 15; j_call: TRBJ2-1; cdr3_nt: TGTGCCACCAGTGATTCTTGGACTAGCGGGAGCAGGCAGTTCTTC; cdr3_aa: CATSDSWTSGSRQFF
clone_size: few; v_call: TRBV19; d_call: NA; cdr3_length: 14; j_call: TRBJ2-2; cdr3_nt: TGTGCCAGTAGTTCCGGACTTGGCACCGGGGAGCTGTTTTTT; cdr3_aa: CASSSGLGTGELFF
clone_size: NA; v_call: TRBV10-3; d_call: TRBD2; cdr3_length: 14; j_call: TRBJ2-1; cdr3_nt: TGTGCCATCACCCCCAGCGGGAGCTACAATGAGCAGTTCTTC; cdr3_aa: CAITPSGSYNEQFF
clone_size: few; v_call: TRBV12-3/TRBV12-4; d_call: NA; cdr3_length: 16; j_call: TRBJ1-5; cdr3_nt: TGTGCCAGCAGTTTTTCGGCAGGGAATAGCAATCAGCCCCAGCATTTT; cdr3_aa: CASSFSAGNSNQPQHF
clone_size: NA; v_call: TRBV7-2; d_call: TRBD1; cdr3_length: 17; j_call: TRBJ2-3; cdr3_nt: TGTGCCAGCAGCCCATCTCGACAGGGGAAACACACAGATACGCAGTATTTT; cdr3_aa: CASSPSRQGKHTDTQYF
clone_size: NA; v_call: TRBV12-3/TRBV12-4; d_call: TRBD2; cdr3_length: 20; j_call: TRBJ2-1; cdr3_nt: TGTGCCAGCAAGGGGTTGTGGGCTAGCGGGAGACGATCAGGTTACAATGAGCAGTTCTTC; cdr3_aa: CASKGLWASGRRSGYNEQFF
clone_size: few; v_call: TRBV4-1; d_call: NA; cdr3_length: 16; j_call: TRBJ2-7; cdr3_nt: TGCGCCAGCAGCCAAGTACTCACAGCGGCTTCCTACGAGCAGTACTTC; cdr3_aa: CASSQVLTAASYEQYF
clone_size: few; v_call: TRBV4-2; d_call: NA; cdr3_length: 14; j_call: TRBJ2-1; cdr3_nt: TGTGCCAGCAGCCAAGCCGGAGACTACAATGAGCAGTTCTTC; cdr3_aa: CASSQAGDYNEQFF
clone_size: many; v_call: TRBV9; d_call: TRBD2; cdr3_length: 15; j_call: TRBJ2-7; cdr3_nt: TGTGCCAGCAGCGTATCGACTAGCGGTTCCTACGAGCAGTACTTC; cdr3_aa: CASSVSTSGSYEQYF
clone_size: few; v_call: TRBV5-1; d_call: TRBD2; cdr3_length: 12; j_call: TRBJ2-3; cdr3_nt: TGCGCCAGCAGCTCGGGAGGAGATACGCAGTCTTTT; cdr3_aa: CASSSGGDTQSF
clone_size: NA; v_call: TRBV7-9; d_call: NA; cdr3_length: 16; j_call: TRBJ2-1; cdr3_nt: TGTGCCAGCAGCACCGAGGAACGGCAACCAAGGAATGAGCAGTTCTTC; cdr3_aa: CASSTEERQPRNEQFF
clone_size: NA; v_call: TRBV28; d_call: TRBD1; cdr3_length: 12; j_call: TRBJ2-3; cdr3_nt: TGTGCCAGCAGTCCCACCGACAGGGGTCAGTATTTT; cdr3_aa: CASSPTDRGQYF
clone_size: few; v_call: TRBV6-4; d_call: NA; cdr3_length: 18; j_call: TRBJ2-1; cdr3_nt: TGTGCCAGCAGCCTACAGGGGTATGGAGGGAGCTCCTACAATGAGCAGTTCTTC; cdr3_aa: CASSLQGYGGSSYNEQFF
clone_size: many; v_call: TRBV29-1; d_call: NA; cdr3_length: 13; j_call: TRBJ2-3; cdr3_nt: TGCAGCGGAGTACAGGGAAGGACAGATACGCAGTATTTT; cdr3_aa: CSGVQGRTDTQYF
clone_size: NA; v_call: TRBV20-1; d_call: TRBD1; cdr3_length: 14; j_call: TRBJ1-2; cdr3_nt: TGCAGTGCTAGAGGACAGGGGGCTTACTATGGCTACACCTTC; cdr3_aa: CSARGQGAYYGYTF
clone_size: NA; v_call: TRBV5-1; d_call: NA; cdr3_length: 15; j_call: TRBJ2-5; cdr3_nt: TGCGCCAGCAGCTTGGCAGGGGATACCCAAGAGACCCAGTACTTC; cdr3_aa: CASSLAGDTQETQYF
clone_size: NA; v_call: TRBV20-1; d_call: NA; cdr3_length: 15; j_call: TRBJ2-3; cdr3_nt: TGCAGTGCTAGAGATACGAGACAGATCACAGATACGCAGTATTTT; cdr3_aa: CSARDTRQITDTQYF
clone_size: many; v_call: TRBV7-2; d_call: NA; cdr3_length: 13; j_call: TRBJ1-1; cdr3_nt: TGTGCCAGCAGCCCGAGGGAGGGTTCCGAAGCTTTCTTT; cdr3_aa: CASSPREGSEAFF
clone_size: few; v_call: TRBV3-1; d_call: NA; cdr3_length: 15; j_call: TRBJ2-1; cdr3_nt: TGTGCCAGCAGCCTACGGGCAGGGGTAAGAAATGAGCAGTTCTTC; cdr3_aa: CASSLRAGVRNEQFF
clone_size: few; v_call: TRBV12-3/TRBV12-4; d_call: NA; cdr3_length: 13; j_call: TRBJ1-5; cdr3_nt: TGTGCCAGCAGCGTTAAGGGAAATCAGCCCCAGCATTTT; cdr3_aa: CASSVKGNQPQHF
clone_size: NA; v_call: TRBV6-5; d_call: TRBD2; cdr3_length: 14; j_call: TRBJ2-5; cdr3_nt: TGTGCCAGCAGTTACTCGACTAGCGCGGAGACCCAGTACTTC; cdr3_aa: CASSYSTSAETQYF
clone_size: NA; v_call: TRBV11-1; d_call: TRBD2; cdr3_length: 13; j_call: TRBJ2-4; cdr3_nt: TGTGCCAGCAGCCTAGCGGAAAGAAACATTCAGTACTTC; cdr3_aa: CASSLAERNIQYF
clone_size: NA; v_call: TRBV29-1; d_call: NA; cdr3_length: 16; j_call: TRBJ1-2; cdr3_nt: TGCAGCGCCGAGACAGGCCGGGGCGGTCGGAACTATGGCTACACCTTC; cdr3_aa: CSAETGRGGRNYGYTF
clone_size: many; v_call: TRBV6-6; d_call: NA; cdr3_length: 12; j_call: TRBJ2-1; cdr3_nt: TGTGCCAGCAGTTTCATACCCCATGAGCAGTTCTTC; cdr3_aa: CASSFIPHEQFF
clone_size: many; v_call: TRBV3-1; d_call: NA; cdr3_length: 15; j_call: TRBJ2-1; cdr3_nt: TGTGCCAGCAGCCCATTTAGTAAGGGGAACAATGAGCAGTTCTTC; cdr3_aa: CASSPFSKGNNEQFF
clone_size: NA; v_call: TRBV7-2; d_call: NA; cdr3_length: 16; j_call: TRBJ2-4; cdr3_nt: TGTGCCAGCAGCTTAAGTCCAGCATCAGCCAAAAACATTCAGTACTTC; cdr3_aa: CASSLSPASAKNIQYF
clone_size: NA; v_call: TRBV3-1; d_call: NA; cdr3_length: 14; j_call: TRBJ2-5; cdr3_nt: TGTGCCAGCAGCCATTACCGATCCTCGGAGACCCAGTACTTC; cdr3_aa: CASSHYRSSETQYF
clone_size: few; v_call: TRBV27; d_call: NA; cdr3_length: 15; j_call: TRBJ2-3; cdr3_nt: TGTGCCAGCAGTCTCTCCCGGAGGTGGACAGATACGCAGTATTTT; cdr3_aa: CASSLSRRWTDTQYF
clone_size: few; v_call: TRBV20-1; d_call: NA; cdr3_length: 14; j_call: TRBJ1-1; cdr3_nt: TGCAGTGCTGGAGTTATAGGGGTGGGCACTGAAGCTTTCTTT; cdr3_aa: CSAGVIGVGTEAFF
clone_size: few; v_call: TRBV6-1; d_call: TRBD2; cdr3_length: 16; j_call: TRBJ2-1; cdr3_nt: TGTGCCAGCACTCGTAGCGGGGGGGGACTGTTGGATGAGCAGTTCTTC; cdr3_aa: CASTRSGGGLLDEQFF
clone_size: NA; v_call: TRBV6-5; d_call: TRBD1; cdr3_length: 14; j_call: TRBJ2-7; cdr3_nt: TGTGCCAGCAGTTACCGGGACAGGGACTACGAGCAGTACTTC; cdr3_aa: CASSYRDRDYEQYF
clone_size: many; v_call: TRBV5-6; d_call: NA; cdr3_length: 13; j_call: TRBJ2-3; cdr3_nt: TGTGCCAGCAGCCTCAGACGCACAGATACGCAGTATTTT; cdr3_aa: CASSLRRTDTQYF
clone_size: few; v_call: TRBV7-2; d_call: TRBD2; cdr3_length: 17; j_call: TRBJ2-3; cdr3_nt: TGTGCCAGCAGCTTAGTCCCGCTAGCGGGATCGACAGATACGCAGTATTTT; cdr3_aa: CASSLVPLAGSTDTQYF
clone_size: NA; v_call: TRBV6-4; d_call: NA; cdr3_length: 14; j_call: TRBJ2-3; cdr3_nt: TGTGCCAGCAGTGACTCGGAAAATGTAGGAACGCAGTATTTT; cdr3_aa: CASSDSENVGTQYF
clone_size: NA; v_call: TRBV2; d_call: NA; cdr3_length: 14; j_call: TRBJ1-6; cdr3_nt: TGTGCCAGCAGTGAGAGGACAGTCCTTTCACCCCTCCACTTT; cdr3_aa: CASSERTVLSPLHF
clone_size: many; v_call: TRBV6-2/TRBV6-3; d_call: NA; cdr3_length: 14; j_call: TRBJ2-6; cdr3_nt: TGTGCCAGCAGCAGGGTGTCTGGGGCCAACGTCCTGACTTTC; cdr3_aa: CASSRVSGANVLTF
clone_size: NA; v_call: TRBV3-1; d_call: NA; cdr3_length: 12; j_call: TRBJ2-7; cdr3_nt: TGTGCCAGCAGCCAACAGTGGTCCGAGCAGTACTTC; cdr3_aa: CASSQQWSEQYF
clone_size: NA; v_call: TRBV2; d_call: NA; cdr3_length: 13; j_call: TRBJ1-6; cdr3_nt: TGTGCCAGCAAGGGGGGGAGTAGTTCACCCCTCCACTTT; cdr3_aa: CASKGGSSSPLHF
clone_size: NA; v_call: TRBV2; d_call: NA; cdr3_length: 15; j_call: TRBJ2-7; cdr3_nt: TGTGCCAGCAGTGAAGGGCTAGCCGGACAATACGAGCAGTACTTC; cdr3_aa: CASSEGLAGQYEQYF
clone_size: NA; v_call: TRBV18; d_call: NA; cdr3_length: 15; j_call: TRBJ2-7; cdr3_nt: TGTGCCAGCTCACCCTCCAGACAGGCGTCCTACGAGCAGTACTTC; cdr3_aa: CASSPSRQASYEQYF
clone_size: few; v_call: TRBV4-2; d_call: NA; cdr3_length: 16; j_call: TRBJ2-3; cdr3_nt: TGTGCCAGCAGCCAAGTCGGGAGTCGGCGTACAGATACGCAGTATTTT; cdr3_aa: CASSQVGSRRTDTQYF
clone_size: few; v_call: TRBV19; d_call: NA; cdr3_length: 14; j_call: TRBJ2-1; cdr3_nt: TGTGCCAGTGCGGTAGCCCACGGGCAAAATGAGCAGTTCTTC; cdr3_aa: CASAVAHGQNEQFF
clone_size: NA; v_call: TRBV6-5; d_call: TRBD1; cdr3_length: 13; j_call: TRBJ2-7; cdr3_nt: TGTGCCAGCAGTTACCCGGACAGGTCAGAGCAGTACTTC; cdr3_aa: CASSYPDRSEQYF
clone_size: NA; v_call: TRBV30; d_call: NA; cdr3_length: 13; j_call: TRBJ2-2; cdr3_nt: TGTGCCTGGAGCTTTCAGGGCACCGGGGAGCTGTTTTTT; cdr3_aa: CAWSFQGTGELFF
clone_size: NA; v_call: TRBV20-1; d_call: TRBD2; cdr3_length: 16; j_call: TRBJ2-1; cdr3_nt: TGCAGTGCTCTCTCGGGGACTAGCAATCAGGGCAATGAGCAGTTCTTC; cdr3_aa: CSALSGTSNQGNEQFF
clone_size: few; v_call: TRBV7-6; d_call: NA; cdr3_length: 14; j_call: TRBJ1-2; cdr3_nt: TGTGCCAGCAGCCTCCAACCGACAGGCGAAGGCTACACCTTC; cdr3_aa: CASSLQPTGEGYTF
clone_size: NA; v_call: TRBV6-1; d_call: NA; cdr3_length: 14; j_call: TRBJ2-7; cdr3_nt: TGTGCCAGCCGGGGCGGGACGTTACTATACGAGCAGTACTTC; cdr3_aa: CASRGGTLLYEQYF
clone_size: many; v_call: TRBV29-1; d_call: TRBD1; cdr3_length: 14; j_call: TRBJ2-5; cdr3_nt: TGCAGCGTTGGACAGGGGGGAGATTTGGAGACCCAGTACTTC; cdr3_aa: CSVGQGGDLETQYF
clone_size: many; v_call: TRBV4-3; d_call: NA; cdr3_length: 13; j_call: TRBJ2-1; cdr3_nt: TGCGCCAGCAGCCAAGCTCTGGAGGGTGAGCAGTTCTTC; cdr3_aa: CASSQALEGEQFF
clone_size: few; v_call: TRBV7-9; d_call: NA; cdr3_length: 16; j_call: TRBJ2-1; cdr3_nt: TGTGCCAGCAGCTTATATCTGGGGGGACCCGACTATGAGCAGTTCTTC; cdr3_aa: CASSLYLGGPDYEQFF